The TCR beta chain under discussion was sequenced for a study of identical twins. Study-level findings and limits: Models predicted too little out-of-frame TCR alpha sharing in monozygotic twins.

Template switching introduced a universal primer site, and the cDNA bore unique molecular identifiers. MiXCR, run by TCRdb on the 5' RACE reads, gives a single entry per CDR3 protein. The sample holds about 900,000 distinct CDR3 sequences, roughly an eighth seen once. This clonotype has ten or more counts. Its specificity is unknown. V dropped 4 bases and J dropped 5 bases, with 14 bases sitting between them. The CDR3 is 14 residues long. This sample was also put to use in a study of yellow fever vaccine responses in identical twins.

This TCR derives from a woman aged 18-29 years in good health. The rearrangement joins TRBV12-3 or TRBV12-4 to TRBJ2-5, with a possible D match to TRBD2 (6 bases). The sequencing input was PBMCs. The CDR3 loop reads CASSWRAMGETQYF. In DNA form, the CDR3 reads TGTGCCAGCAGTTGGAGGGCCATGGGGGAGACCCAGTACTTC.